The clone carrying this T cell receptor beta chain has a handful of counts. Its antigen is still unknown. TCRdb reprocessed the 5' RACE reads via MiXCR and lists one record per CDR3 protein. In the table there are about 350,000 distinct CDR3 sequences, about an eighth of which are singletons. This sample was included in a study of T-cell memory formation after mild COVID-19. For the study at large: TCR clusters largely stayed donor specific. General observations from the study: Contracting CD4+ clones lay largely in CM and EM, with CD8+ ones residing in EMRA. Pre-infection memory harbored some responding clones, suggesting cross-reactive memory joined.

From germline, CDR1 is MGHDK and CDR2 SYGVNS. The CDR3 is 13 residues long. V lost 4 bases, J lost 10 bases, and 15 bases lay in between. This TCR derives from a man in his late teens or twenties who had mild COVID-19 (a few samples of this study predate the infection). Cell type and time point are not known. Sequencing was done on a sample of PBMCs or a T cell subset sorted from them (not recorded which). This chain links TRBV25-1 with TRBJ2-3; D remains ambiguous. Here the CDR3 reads CASSAPMDLAQYF. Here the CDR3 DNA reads TGTGCCAGCAGTGCCCCTATGGATCTAGCGCAGTATTTT.